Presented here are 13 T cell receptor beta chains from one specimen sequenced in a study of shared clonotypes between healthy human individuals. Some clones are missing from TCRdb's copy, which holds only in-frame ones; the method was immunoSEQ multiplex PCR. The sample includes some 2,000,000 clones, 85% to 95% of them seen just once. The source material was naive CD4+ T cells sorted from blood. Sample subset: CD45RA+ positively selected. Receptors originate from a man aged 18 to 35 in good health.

CDR3 sequence reads: CASMGAGELFF. Here the CDR3 DNA reads TGTGCCAGCATGGGCGCCGGGGAGCTGTTTTTT. The J gene is TRBJ2-2, the V gene TRBV2; no clear D gene. CDR1 is SNHLY and CDR2 is FYNNEI in the germline V gene. Between the trimmed V and J ends, which lost 7 bases and 6 bases, there was a span of 6 bases. CDR3 length: 11 amino acids.

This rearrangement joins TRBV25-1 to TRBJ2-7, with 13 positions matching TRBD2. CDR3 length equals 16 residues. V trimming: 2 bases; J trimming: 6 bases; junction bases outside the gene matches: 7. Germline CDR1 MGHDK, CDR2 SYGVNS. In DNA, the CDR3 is TGTGCCAGCAGTGAAATAGGGACTAGCGGGACTCCCGAGCAGTACTTC. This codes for CASSEIGTSGTPEQYF.

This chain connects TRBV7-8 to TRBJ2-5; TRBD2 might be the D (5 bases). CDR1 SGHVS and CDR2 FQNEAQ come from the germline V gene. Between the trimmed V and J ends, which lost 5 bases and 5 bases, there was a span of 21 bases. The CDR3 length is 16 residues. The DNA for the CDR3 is TGTGCCAGCAGCGGACGCCCGCGGGCTGGGGAGGAGACCCAGTACTTC. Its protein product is CASSGRPRAGEETQYF.

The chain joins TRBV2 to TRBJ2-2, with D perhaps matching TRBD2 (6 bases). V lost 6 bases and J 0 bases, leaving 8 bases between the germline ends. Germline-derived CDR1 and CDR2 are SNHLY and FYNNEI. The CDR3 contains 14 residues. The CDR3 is CASSGGSNTGELFF. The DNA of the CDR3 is TGTGCCAGCAGCGGGGGTTCGAACACCGGGGAGCTGTTTTTT.

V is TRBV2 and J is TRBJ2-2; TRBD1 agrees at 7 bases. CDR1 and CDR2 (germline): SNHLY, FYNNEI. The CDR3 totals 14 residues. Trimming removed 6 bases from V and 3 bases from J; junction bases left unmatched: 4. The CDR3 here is CASRTGSYTGELFF. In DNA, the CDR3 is TGTGCCAGCAGGACAGGGAGCTACACCGGGGAGCTGTTTTTT.

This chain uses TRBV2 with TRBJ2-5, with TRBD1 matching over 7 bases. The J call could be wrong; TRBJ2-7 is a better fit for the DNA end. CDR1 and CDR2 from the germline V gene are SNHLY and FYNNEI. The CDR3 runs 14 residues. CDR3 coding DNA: TGTGCCAGCAGCCCCGGGACAGTTAACTACGAGCAGTACTTC. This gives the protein CASSPGTVNYEQYF.

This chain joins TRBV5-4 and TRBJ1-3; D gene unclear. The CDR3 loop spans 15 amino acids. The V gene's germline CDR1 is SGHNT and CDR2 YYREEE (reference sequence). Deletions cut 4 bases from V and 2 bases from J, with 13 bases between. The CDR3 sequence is CASSPGQAPGNTIYF. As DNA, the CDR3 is TGTGCCAGCAGCCCTGGTCAGGCCCCTGGAAACACCATATATTTT. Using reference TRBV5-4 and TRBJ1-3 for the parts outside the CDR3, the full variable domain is ETGVTQSPTHLIKTRGQQVTLRCSSQSGHNTVSWYQQALGQGPQFIFQYYREEENGRGNFPPRFSGLQFPNYSSELNVNALELDDSALYLCASSPGQAPGNTIYFGEGSWLTVV.

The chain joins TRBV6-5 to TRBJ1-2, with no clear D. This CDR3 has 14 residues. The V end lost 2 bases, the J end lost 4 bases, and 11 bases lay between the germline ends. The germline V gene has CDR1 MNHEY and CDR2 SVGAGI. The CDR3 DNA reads TGTGCCAGCAGTTACAAGGATGGGATCTATGGCTACACCTTC. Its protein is CASSYKDGIYGYTF.

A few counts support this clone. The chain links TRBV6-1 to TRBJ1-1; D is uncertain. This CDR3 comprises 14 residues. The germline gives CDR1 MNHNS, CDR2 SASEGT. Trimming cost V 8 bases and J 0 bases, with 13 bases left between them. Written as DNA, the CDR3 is TGTGCCAGCTCCTCGGAACAGCTGAACACTGAAGCTTTCTTT. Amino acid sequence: CASSSEQLNTEAFF.

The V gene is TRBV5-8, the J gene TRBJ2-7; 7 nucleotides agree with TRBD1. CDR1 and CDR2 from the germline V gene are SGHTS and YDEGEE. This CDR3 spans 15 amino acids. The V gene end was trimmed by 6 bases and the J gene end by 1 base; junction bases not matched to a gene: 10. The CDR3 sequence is CASNDPGQISYEQYF. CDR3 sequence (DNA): TGTGCCAGCAACGATCCGGGACAGATTTCCTACGAGCAGTACTTC. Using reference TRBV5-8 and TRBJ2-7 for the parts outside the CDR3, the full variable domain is EAGVTQSPTHLIKTRGQQATLRCSPISGHTSVYWYQQALGLGLQFLLWYDEGEERNRGNFPPRFSGRQFPNYSSELNVNALELEDSALYLCASNDPGQISYEQYFGPGTRLTVT.

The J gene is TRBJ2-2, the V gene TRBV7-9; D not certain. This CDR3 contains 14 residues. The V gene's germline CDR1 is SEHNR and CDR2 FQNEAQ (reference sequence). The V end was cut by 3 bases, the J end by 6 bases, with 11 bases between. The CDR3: CASSFWGEAGELFF. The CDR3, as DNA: TGTGCCAGCAGCTTTTGGGGTGAGGCCGGGGAGCTGTTTTTT.

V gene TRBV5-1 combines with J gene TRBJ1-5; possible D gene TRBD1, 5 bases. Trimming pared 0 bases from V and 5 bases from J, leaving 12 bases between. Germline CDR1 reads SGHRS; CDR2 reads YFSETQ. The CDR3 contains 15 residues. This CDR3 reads CASSLDGGGDQPQHF. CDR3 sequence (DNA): TGCGCCAGCAGCTTGGATGGGGGAGGAGATCAGCCCCAGCATTTT.

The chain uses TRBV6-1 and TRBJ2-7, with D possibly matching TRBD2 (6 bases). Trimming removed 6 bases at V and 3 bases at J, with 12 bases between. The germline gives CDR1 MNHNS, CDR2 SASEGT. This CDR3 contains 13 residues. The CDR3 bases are TGTGCCAGCAGCGTGGAGGGCCTCTACGAGCAGTACTTC. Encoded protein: CASSVEGLYEQYF.